The 9 T cell receptor beta chains listed next were all sequenced from one sample in a study of blood T cell repertoires in COVID-19. Measured with immunoSEQ multiplex PCR; TCRdb has only the in-frame clones, and not every one. The sample has roughly 300,000 clones, 87% seen once. Sample: peripheral blood. Receptor source: a woman aged 45-60 years who had recovered from COVID-19.

The chain carries TRBV7-9 and TRBJ2-1; TRBD2 matches at 8 bases. Germline-derived CDR1 and CDR2 are SEHNR and FQNEAQ (reference sequence). There are 16 residues in the CDR3. The V gene end was trimmed by 5 bases and the J gene end by 0 bases; junction bases not matched to a gene: 6. CDR3 sequence reads: CASSRLGTSSYNEQFF. The CDR3 DNA sequence: TGTGCCAGCAGCCGCCTTGGGACTAGCTCCTACAATGAGCAGTTCTTC. The whole variable domain, remainder taken from reference TRBV7-9 and TRBJ2-1, is DTGVSQNPRHKITKRGQNVTFRCDPISEHNRLYWYRQTLGQGPEFLTYFQNEAQLEKSRLLSDRFSAERPKGSFSTLEIQRTEQGDSAMYLCASSRLGTSSYNEQFFGPGTRLTVL.

The V call is TRBV28, the J call TRBJ1-3; 7 positions agree with TRBD1. The CDR3 sequence is 15 residues long. The V segment lost 10 bases and the J segment 4 bases; nucleotides outside the gene matches: 13. In germline, CDR1 is MDHEN, CDR2 SYDVKM. CDR3 DNA: TGTGCCAACAAGCCCCGGGACAGATCCGGAAACACCATATATTTT. Translating gives CANKPRDRSGNTIYF.

The rearrangement links TRBV5-1 to TRBJ2-1; 7 nucleotides line up with TRBD2. Germline-derived CDR1 and CDR2 are SGHRS and YFSETQ. The CDR3 is made up of 14 amino acids. V shed 4 bases and J 3 bases; nucleotides not matched to a gene: 4. The CDR3 nucleotides are TGCGCCAGCAGCCGCGGGGGTTACTACAATGAGCAGTTCTTC. Its translation: CASSRGGYYNEQFF.

The rearrangement uses TRBV11-3 and TRBJ2-5, with D perhaps TRBD2 (6 bases). Germline CDR1 and CDR2: SGHNT and YENEEA. With 4 bases removed from V and 0 bases from J, the gap between germline ends came to 12 bases. There are 15 residues in the CDR3. In nucleotides, the CDR3 is TGTGCCAGCAGCTCAAAAGGGGAGGACCAAGAGACCCAGTACTTC. Encoded protein: CASSSKGEDQETQYF.

The V and J genes are TRBV27 and TRBJ1-5; TRBD1 matches 7 bases. CDR1 MNHEY and CDR2 SMNVEV come from the germline V gene (reference sequence). This CDR3 has 15 residues. After removal of 1 base from V and 4 bases from J, the junction contained 4 bases not matched to a gene. The CDR3 nucleotides read TGTGCCAGCAGTTTATATCCAGGGGGAAATCAGCCCCAGCATTTT. This translates into CASSLYPGGNQPQHF.

The chain has TRBV20-1 and TRBJ2-5; a possible D gene is TRBD2 (7 bases). V was cut by 3 bases and J by 9 bases, with 23 bases left in between. The CDR3 length is 15 residues. In germline, CDR1 is DFQATT, CDR2 SNEGSKA (reference sequence). CDR3 DNA: TGCAGTGCTAGTCACCCGTCGGGGGGCTCAAGGTCCCAGTACTTC. Translated: CSASHPSGGSRSQYF.

CDR3 sequence (DNA): TGTGCCATCAGTGAGTGGGGGGACTATGGCTACACCTTC. Translating gives CAISEWGDYGYTF. The chain combines TRBV10-3 with TRBJ1-2, with TRBD1 as a possible D gene (5 bases). Germline V lookup: CDR1 ENHRY, CDR2 SYGVKD. Trimming removed 1 base at V and 3 bases at J, with 6 bases between. The CDR3 totals 13 residues.

This chain uses TRBV3-1 (or the pseudogene TRBV3-2) with TRBJ2-2, with a tentative D call TRBD2 (6 bases). The CDR3 totals 16 residues. Trimming removed 2 bases at V and 8 bases at J, with 18 bases between. Germline V gives CDR1 LGHDT, CDR2 YNNKEL (reference sequence). The CDR3 DNA reads TGTGCCAGCAGCCAAATGGCGGGGCGGGGAAAGGGGGAGCTGTTTTTT. Its protein product is CASSQMAGRGKGELFF.

The CDR3 spells CASSLAGDYGYTF. CDR3 bases: TGTGCCAGCAGTTTAGCAGGCGACTATGGCTACACCTTC. The chain joins TRBV28 to TRBJ1-2; D remains ambiguous. The CDR3 totals 13 residues. The germline V gene has CDR1 MDHEN and CDR2 SYDVKM. V shed 2 bases and J shed 3 bases, with 7 bases lying between them.